This T cell receptor (beta chain) came from a study of cytomegalovirus exposure and HLA in healthy donors. Points from the study as a whole: Trimming of TCR beta V- and J-genes showed a link, identified in a later analysis, to a missense DCLRE1C variant.

V lost 10 bases and J 4 bases, leaving 16 bases between the germline ends. The CDR3 extends over 13 amino acids. CDR1 and CDR2 from the germline V gene are LGHNT and FRNRAP. The PCR was carried out with 60 Vbeta primers and 13 Jbeta primers. The repertoire was sequenced with immunoSEQ multiplex PCR; TCRdb's copy has only in-frame clones and lacks some. The sample holds approximately 190,000 clones, over 65% seen once. Notes on this clone: Its antigen is unidentified.

This sequence was found in a boy younger than 10 in good health and CMV-seronegative. The rearrangement links TRBV12-5 to TRBJ1-1; unclear D gene. Source material: PBMCs. The CDR3 region is CATSRSPFTEAFF. CDR3 bases: TGTGCTACCTCCAGGTCTCCATTCACTGAAGCTTTCTTT.